A selection of T cell receptor beta chains follows, all from one sample in a study of regulatory T cells. Measured with immunoSEQ multiplex PCR; TCRdb has only the in-frame clones, and not every one. The sample has some 3,400 clones, around 96% seen once; the top ten hold 3% to 4%. The sequencing sample was made of CD4+ Tregs sorted from blood. The receptors originated from a person aged 18 to 35 with CD3G deficiency. The CDR3 runs from the conserved cysteine through the conserved F or W. The D gene is left open where the match is weak. Clone size is shown for a subset of rows, as once, few, many or a class of expanded clone.

V gene: TRBV6-1
clone size: NA
J gene: TRBJ2-7
D gene: NA
CDR3 DNA: TGTGCCAGCAGTGCAGCCAGGGGAACCTACGAGCAGTACTTC
CDR3 protein: CASSAARGTYEQYF

V gene: TRBV12-5
clone size: NA
J gene: TRBJ2-2
D gene: TRBD2
CDR3 DNA: TGTGCTAGTGGTTTGGTAATACCGGGACTAGCGGGAGTGGGGGGCACCGGGGAGCTGTTTTTT
CDR3 protein: CASGLVIPGLAGVGGTGELFF

V gene: TRBV18
clone size: NA
J gene: TRBJ2-1
D gene: NA
CDR3 DNA: TGTGCCAGCTCACCGCGCGGGCACTCCTACAATGAGCAGTTCTTC
CDR3 protein: CASSPRGHSYNEQFF

V gene: TRBV28
clone size: NA
J gene: TRBJ1-1
D gene: NA
CDR3 DNA: TGTGCCAGCAACCCCCAAGGGGGTTGGAACACTGAAGCTTTCTTT
CDR3 protein: CASNPQGGWNTEAFF

V gene: TRBV18
clone size: NA
J gene: TRBJ2-1
D gene: NA
CDR3 DNA: TGTGCCAGCTCACCTGGGGGCGGGGGCACCTACAATGAGCAGTTCTTC
CDR3 protein: CASSPGGGGTYNEQFF

V gene: TRBV28
clone size: NA
J gene: TRBJ1-4
D gene: NA
CDR3 DNA: TGTGCCAGCAGTCGCGGATCAAATGAAAAACTGTTTTTT
CDR3 protein: CASSRGSNEKLFF

V gene: TRBV6-1
clone size: NA
J gene: TRBJ2-2
D gene: NA
CDR3 DNA: TGTGCCAGCAGGGGGACGAGGATGGGCGGGGAGCTGTTTTTT
CDR3 protein: CASRGTRMGGELFF

V gene: TRBV6-5
clone size: NA
J gene: TRBJ2-2
D gene: TRBD1
CDR3 DNA: TGTGCCAGCAGTTTCAGGGGGACGCCTACCGGGGAGCTGTTTTTT
CDR3 protein: CASSFRGTPTGELFF

V gene: TRBV6-6
clone size: NA
J gene: TRBJ2-1
D gene: TRBD1
CDR3 DNA: TGTGCCAGCAGTTCGATACAGGGGAAGCAGTTCTTC
CDR3 protein: CASSSIQGKQFF

V gene: TRBV30
clone size: NA
J gene: TRBJ1-2
D gene: NA
CDR3 DNA: TGTGCCTCCCTCCTGCCCCGCTATGGCTACACCTTC
CDR3 protein: CASLLPRYGYTF

V gene: TRBV27
clone size: NA
J gene: TRBJ1-2
D gene: NA
CDR3 DNA: TGTGCCAGCAGTTTAGGGGGGCGGGCTCCCAACTATGGCTACACCTTC
CDR3 protein: CASSLGGRAPNYGYTF

V gene: TRBV28
clone size: NA
J gene: TRBJ2-7
D gene: TRBD2
CDR3 DNA: TGTGCCAGCAGTCCACGCCCGGGACTAGCGGGAGCTAGCTCCTACGAGCAGTACTTC
CDR3 protein: CASSPRPGLAGASSYEQYF

V gene: TRBV5-8
clone size: NA
J gene: TRBJ2-5
D gene: TRBD2
CDR3 DNA: TGTGCCAGCAGCTGGGGACTAGCGGGGGCCGGGGAGACCCAGTACTTC
CDR3 protein: CASSWGLAGAGETQYF

V gene: TRBV5-1
clone size: once
J gene: TRBJ2-1
D gene: TRBD2
CDR3 DNA: TGCGCCAGCGCCCGCGACGCGGGAGCCCGCTCCTACAATGAGCAGTTCTTC
CDR3 protein: CASARDAGARSYNEQFF

V gene: TRBV28
clone size: NA
J gene: TRBJ1-5
D gene: NA
CDR3 DNA: TGTGCCAGCAGTTTAATGTCCAGGGGAAGGAATCAGCCCCAGCATTTT
CDR3 protein: CASSLMSRGRNQPQHF

V gene: TRBV6-1
clone size: NA
J gene: TRBJ2-7
D gene: TRBD1
CDR3 DNA: TGTGCCAGCAGTACTTGGGACAGGGGATACGAGCAGTACTTC
CDR3 protein: CASSTWDRGYEQYF